This TCR beta chain originates from a study of Graves' ophthalmopathy and Graves' hyperthyroidism. Other autoimmune diseases, uncontrolled infections, pregnancy and lactation each led to patient exclusion. Isolation of PBMCs was performed using around 9.5 ml of fresh peripheral blood. Overall study findings and caveats: Blood contained most expanded thyroid clonotypes exceeding 0.001 frequency.

As the template, RNA transcripts were used to amplify TCR beta CDR3 regions. After a first-round RT-PCR with HTBI primers, a second-round multiplex PCR was run. TCRdb analysed the multiplex PCR reads with MiXCR anew, one entry per CDR3 protein. The sample lists about 410,000 distinct CDR3 sequences; around 20% were seen once. CDR3 size: 15 residues. The V and J ends lost 5 bases and 1 base, in that order; junction bases with no gene match: 5. As to this clonotype: What it binds is not known.

This rearrangement joins TRBV12-3 or TRBV12-4 to TRBJ2-7; 10 positions match TRBD2. The clonotype originates from a woman aged 18-35 years with Graves' ophthalmopathy. Sequenced sample: peripheral blood. In DNA, the CDR3 is TGTGCCAGCAGTCTAACACTAGCGGGATCCTACGAGCAGTACTTC. Encoded protein: CASSLTLAGSYEQYF.